This TCR beta chain was sequenced in a study of T cell responses to AZD1222 COVID-19 vaccine. The method was immunoSEQ multiplex PCR; TCRdb's version includes in-frame clones alone and lacks a portion of them. The sample yields about 190,000 clones, approximately 92% seen once. V lost 3 bases and J 4 bases, leaving 12 bases between the germline ends. The germline gives CDR1 MGHDK, CDR2 SYGVNS. The CDR3 is 14 amino acids. This TCR was sampled from an adult in good health. This specimen consisted of peripheral blood, obtained on day 0 of AZD1222 vaccination. The chain joins TRBV25-1 to TRBJ1-2; D gene ambiguous. CDR3 amino acids: CASSESVSSYGYTF. The CDR3 DNA reads TGTGCCAGCAGTGAGTCAGTTTCCAGCTATGGCTACACCTTC.